Presented here are 17 T cell receptor beta chains from one specimen sequenced in a study of T cells after yellow fever vaccination. Using its own MiXCR run on the 5' RACE reads, TCRdb lists one record per CDR3 protein. The repertoire holds over 250,000 distinct CDR3 sequences, with over 4.5% as singletons. The specimen comprised CD4+ T cells sorted from PBMCs, sampled on the day of the yellow fever booster vaccination. Receptor source: a man aged 18-30 years who received the YFV17D yellow fever vaccine.

This clonotype was recorded many times. The chain carries TRBV7-6 and TRBJ2-3; 10 bases line up with TRBD1. J was trimmed by 0 bases and V by 5 bases; bases with no gene match: 5. The CDR3 loop spans 16 amino acids. The germline gives CDR1 SGHVS, CDR2 FNYEAQ. For the CDR3, the DNA is TGTGCCAGCAGCCTTAGACAGGGGGCTAGCACAGATACGCAGTATTTT. It specifies CASSLRQGASTDTQYF.

This clonotype has just a few counts. The chain links TRBV28 to TRBJ1-2, with 8 nucleotides matching TRBD1. The germline V gene encodes CDR1 MDHEN and CDR2 SYDVKM. Unmatched junction bases numbered 7, after V lost 5 bases and J lost 5 bases. There are 14 residues in the CDR3. This chain's CDR3 is CASSPTDRVYGYTF. CDR3 DNA sequence: TGTGCCAGCAGTCCGACGGACAGGGTGTATGGCTACACCTTC.

The V call is TRBV4-2, the J call TRBJ2-2; D uncertain. V lost 1 base, J lost 4 bases, and 16 bases lay in between. CDR3 length: 17 residues. Germline-derived CDR1 and CDR2 are LGHNA and YNFKEQ. CDR3: CASSQGRGVSSTGELFF. Written as DNA, the CDR3 is TGTGCCAGCAGCCAAGGTCGAGGCGTCAGCTCCACCGGGGAGCTGTTTTTT.

This clonotype was recorded a few times. The genes are TRBV20-1 and TRBJ1-4; D is uncertain. Trimming pared 4 bases from V and 7 bases from J, leaving 19 bases between. The CDR3 spans 15 residues. CDR1 and CDR2 (germline): DFQATT, SNEGSKA (reference sequence). The DNA of the CDR3 is TGCAGTGCTATCAGAGGTGGCGGGAGAGGTGAAAAACTGTTTTTT. Translation gives CSAIRGGGRGEKLFF.

This chain connects TRBV5-1 to TRBJ2-2, with TRBD2 matching over 11 bases. The CDR3 loop spans 18 amino acids. After removal of 0 bases from V and 1 base from J, the junction contained 5 bases not matched to a gene. Per germline, CDR1 SGHRS and CDR2 YFSETQ. CDR3 in DNA: TGCGCCAGCAGCTTGGCCTCAGGGACTAGCGGGAACACCGGGGAGCTGTTTTTT. This sequence encodes CASSLASGTSGNTGELFF.

This clonotype was found many times. The chain has TRBV12-3 or TRBV12-4 and TRBJ1-1; unclear D gene. This CDR3 is built from 15 residues. Between the trimmed V and J ends, which lost 3 bases and 5 bases, there was a span of 16 bases. DNA for the CDR3: TGTGCCAGCAGTTTTAGACCCGGGGTAGGAACTGAAGCTTTCTTT. Its translation: CASSFRPGVGTEAFF.

This clonotype was seen a handful of times. V is TRBV4-3 and J is TRBJ2-3; D may be TRBD2 (6 bases). V lost 0 bases, J lost 3 bases, and 16 bases lay in between. The germline CDR1 and CDR2 sequences are LGHNA and YSLEER. The length of the CDR3 is 17 residues. The CDR3 loop reads CASSQDPPGGHTDTQYF. CDR3 DNA sequence: TGCGCCAGCAGCCAAGATCCCCCAGGAGGGCATACAGATACGCAGTATTTT.

This clonotype appeared many times. The chain recombines TRBV7-8 with TRBJ1-2; 9 positions match TRBD1. The CDR3 contains 15 residues. V lost 1 base and J lost 5; bases outside the gene matches: 5. Germline V gives CDR1 SGHVS, CDR2 FQNEAQ. DNA of the CDR3: TGTGCCAGCAGCTTAGTCCCGGACAGGGGTTATGGCTACACCTTC. Its protein product is CASSLVPDRGYGYTF.

This clonotype was detected only a few times. The chain couples TRBV5-5 to TRBJ1-5; D might be TRBD1 (6 bases). V lost 6 bases and J 3 bases, leaving 10 bases between the germline ends. The CDR3 sequence is 13 residues long. The V gene's germline CDR1 is SGHKS and CDR2 YYEKEE (reference sequence). As DNA, the CDR3 is TGTGCCAGCACCGGGGACAACAATCAGCCCCAGCATTTT. Residues: CASTGDNNQPQHF.

The gene calls are TRBV18 and TRBJ1-1; D perhaps matches TRBD1 (5 bases). The V gene lost 1 base and the J gene lost 3 bases, with 18 bases spanning the gap. The CDR3 runs 17 residues. The V gene's germline CDR1 is KGHSH and CDR2 LQKENI. CDR3 protein: CASSPLAAAGTYTEAFF. For the CDR3, the DNA is TGTGCCAGCTCACCACTCGCAGCCGCGGGGACGTACACTGAAGCTTTCTTT.

With regard to this clonotype: This may arise from a read error, as a much more abundant clone is one base away. The chain is built from TRBV4-2 and TRBJ2-3, with D uncertain. This CDR3 region has 13 residues. Germline values: CDR1 LGHNA, CDR2 YNFKEQ. Trimming removed 0 bases at V and 4 bases at J, with 5 bases between. The CDR3 region is CASSQDISDTQYF. In nucleotides, the CDR3 is TGTGCCAGCAGCCAAGATATTTCAGATACGCAGTATTTT.

This clonotype came up many times. The chain is built from TRBV12-3 or TRBV12-4 and TRBJ1-2; D may be TRBD1 (6 bases). Deletions cut 10 bases from V and 5 bases from J, with 8 bases between. The length of the CDR3 is 10 residues. The CDR3 bases are TGTGCCACAGGGGTTTATGGCTACACCTTC. Residues: CATGVYGYTF.

Concerning this clonotype: A much larger clonotype is one base distant, so this may be a read error. The V gene is TRBV4-3, the J gene TRBJ2-5, with a possible D match to TRBD2 (5 bases). The CDR3 covers 16 residues. Trimming removed 0 bases from V and 6 bases from J, with 17 bases in between. Germline V CDR1 and CDR2: LGHNA, YSLEER. Here the CDR3 DNA reads TGCGCCAGCAGCCAAGAAACGGGGAGTACTCAAAAGACCCAGTACTTC. This translates into CASSQETGSTQKTQYF.

This clonotype was counted at least ten times. This chain connects TRBV20-1 to TRBJ2-3; D might be TRBD1 (6 bases). CDR3 size: 12 residues. V was clipped by 2 bases and J by 3 bases, with 6 bases between them. CDR1 is DFQATT, CDR2 SNEGSKA, per germline (reference sequence). CDR3 nucleotide sequence: TGCAGTGCTAGACAGGGGACAGATACGCAGTATTTT. As protein: CSARQGTDTQYF.

This clonotype was seen at least ten times. The CDR3 spells CSVELAAKNIQYF. In DNA form, the CDR3 reads TGCAGCGTTGAACTAGCAGCCAAAAACATTCAGTACTTC. V and J are TRBV29-1 and TRBJ2-4; tentative D call: TRBD2 (5 bases). CDR1 is SQVTM and CDR2 is ANQGSEA in the germline V gene. Trimming took 2 bases from V and 0 from J, leaving 5 bases between them. This CDR3 is built from 13 residues.

This clonotype was seen more than once but under ten times. The chain combines TRBV10-1 with TRBJ2-5, with 9 nucleotides matching TRBD2. The junction had 4 bases not matched to a gene; V was cut back by 8 bases and J by 3 bases. The CDR3 is 13 amino acids. The germline gives CDR1 WNHNN, CDR2 SYGVQD (reference sequence). DNA for the CDR3: TGCGCCAGCGCTCGGACTAGCGAAGAGACCCAGTACTTC. Its protein is CASARTSEETQYF.

This clonotype was recorded at least ten times. The rearrangement links TRBV29-1 to TRBJ2-3, with 8 bases that match TRBD2. The CDR3 extends over 13 amino acids. V shed 6 bases and J 5 bases; nucleotides not matched to a gene: 7. Germline V gene lookup returns CDR1 SQVTM and CDR2 ANQGSEA. The CDR3, as DNA: TGCAGCGTCGGGGGGGCCGTCATAGATACGCAGTATTTT. Amino acids: CSVGGAVIDTQYF.